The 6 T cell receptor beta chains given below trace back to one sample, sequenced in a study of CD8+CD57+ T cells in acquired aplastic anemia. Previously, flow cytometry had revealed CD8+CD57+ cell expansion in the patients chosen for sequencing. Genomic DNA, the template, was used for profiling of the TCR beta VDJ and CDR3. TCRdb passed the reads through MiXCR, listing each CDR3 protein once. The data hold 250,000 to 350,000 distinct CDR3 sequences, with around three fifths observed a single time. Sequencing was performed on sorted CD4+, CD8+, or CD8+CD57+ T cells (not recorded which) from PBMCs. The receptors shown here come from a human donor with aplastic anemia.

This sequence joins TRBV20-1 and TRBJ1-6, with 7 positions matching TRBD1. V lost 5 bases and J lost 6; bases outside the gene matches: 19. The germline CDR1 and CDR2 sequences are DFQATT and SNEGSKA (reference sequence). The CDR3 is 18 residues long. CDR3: CSAHRDRELLGFNSPLHF. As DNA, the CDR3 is TGCAGTGCTCACCGGGACAGAGAGCTTTTGGGCTTTAATTCACCCCTCCACTTT.

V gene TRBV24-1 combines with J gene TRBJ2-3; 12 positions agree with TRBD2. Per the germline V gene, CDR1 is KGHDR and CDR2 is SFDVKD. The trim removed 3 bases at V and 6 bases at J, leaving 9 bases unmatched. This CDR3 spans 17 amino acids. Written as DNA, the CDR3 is TGTGCCACCAGTGATCCCCTAGCGGGGGGGGTCAGGGATACGCAGTATTTT. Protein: CATSDPLAGGVRDTQYF.

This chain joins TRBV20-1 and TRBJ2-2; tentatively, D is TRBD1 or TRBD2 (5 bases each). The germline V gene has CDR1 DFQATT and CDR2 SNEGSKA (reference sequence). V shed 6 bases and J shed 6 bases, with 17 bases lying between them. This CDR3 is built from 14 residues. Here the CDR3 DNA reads TGCAGTGCCCCCGGGGCCCCTGACGCCGGGGAGCTGTTTTTT. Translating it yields CSAPGAPDAGELFF.

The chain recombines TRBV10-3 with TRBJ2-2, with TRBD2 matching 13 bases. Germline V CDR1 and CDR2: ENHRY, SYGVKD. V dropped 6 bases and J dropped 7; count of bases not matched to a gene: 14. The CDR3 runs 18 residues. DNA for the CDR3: TGTGCCATCAGGGCTTCCTCCGGACTAGCGGGAGTGGGCGGGGAGCTGTTTTTT. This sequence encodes CAIRASSGLAGVGGELFF.

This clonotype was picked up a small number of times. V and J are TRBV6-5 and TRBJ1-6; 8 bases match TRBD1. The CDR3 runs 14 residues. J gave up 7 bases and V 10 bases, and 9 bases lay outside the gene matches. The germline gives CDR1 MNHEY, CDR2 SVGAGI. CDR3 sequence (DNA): TGTGCCACACATAGTACAGGGGGAAATTCACCCCTCCACTTT. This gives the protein CATHSTGGNSPLHF.

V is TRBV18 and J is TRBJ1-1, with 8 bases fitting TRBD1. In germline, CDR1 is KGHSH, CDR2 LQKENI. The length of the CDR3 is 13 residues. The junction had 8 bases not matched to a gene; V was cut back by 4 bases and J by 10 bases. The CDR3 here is CASSLARGQGAFF. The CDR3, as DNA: TGTGCCAGCTCACTCGCCAGGGGGCAAGGAGCTTTCTTT.